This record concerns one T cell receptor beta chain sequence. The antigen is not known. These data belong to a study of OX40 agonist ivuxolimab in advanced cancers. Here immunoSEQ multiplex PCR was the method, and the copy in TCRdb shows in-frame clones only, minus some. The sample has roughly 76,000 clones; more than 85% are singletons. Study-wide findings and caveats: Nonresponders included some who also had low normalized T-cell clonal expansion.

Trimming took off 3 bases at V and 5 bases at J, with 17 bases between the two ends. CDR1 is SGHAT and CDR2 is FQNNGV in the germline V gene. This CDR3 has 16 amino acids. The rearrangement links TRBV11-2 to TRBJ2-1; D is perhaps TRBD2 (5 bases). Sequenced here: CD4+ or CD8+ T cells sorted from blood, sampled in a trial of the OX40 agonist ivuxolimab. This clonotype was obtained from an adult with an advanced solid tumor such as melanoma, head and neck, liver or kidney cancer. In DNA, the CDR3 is TGTGCCAGCAGCTTTCTACGAGGGCAGGTAAACAATGAGCAGTTCTTC. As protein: CASSFLRGQVNNEQFF.